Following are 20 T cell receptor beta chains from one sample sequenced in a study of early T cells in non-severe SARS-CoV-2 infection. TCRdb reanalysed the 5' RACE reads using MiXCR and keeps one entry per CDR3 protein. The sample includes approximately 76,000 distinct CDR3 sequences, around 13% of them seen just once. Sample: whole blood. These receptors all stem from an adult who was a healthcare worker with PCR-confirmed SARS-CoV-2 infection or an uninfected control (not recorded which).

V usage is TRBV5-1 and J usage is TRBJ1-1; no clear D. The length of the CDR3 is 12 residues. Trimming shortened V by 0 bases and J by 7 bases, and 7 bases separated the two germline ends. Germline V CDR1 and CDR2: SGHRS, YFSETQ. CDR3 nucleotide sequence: TGCGCCAGCAGCTTGGACAGCAATGAAGCTTTCTTT. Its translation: CASSLDSNEAFF.

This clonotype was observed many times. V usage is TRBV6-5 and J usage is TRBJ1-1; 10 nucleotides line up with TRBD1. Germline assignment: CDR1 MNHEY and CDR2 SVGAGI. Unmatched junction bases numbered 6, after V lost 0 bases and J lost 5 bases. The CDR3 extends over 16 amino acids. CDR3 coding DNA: TGTGCCAGCAGTTACTCGTCCGGGACAGGGGCGACTGAAGCTTTCTTT. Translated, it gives CASSYSSGTGATEAFF.

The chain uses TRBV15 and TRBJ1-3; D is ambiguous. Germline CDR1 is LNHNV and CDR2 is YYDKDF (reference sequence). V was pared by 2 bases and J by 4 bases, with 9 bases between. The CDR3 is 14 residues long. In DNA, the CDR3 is TGTGCCACCAGCAGAAAGGACGGGGGAAACACCATATATTTT. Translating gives CATSRKDGGNTIYF.

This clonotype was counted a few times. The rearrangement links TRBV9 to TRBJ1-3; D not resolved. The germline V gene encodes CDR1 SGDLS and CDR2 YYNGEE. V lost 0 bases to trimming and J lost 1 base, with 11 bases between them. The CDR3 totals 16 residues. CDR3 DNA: TGTGCCAGCAGCGTAGATGCTGCGGCTTCTGGAAACACCATATATTTT. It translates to CASSVDAAASGNTIYF.

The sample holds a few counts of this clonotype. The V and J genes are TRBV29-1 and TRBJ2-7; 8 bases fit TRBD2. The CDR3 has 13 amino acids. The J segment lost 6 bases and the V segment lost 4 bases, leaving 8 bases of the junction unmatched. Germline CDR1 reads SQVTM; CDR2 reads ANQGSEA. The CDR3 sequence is CSVGVGRASEQYF. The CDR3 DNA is TGCAGCGTTGGCGTCGGGAGGGCATCCGAGCAGTACTTC.

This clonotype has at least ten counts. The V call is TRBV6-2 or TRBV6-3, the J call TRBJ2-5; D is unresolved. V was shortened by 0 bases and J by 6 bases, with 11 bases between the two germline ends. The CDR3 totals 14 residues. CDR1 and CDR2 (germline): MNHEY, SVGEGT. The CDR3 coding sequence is TGTGCCAGCAGTTACTCGACTCCTTCCCAGACCCAGTACTTC. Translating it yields CASSYSTPSQTQYF.

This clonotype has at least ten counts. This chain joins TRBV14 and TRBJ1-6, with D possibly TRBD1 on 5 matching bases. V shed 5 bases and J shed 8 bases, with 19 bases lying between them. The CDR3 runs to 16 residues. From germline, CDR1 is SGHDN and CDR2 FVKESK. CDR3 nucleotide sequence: TGTGCCAGCAGCTCCTTCCGGGACCCCAATCATTCACCCCTCCACTTT. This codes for CASSSFRDPNHSPLHF.

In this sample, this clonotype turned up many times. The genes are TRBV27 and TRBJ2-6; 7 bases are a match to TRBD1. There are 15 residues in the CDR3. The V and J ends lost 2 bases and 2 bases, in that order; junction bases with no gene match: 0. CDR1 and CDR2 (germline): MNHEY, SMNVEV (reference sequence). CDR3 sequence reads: CASSLQGAGANVLTF. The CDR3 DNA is TGTGCCAGCAGTTTACAGGGGGCTGGGGCCAACGTCCTGACTTTC.

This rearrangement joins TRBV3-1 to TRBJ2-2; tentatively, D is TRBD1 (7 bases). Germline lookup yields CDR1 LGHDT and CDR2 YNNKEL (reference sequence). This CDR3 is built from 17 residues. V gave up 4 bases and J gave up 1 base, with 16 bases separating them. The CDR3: CASSPSGRQGNTGELFF. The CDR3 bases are TGTGCCAGCAGCCCCTCCGGGAGACAGGGGAACACCGGGGAGCTGTTTTTT.

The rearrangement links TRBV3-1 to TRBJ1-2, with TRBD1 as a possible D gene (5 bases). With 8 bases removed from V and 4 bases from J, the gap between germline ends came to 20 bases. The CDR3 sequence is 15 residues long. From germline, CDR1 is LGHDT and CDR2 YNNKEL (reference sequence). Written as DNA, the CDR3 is TGTGCCAGCCGTTCGACAGATCCTCTCGGCTATGGCTACACCTTC. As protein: CASRSTDPLGYGYTF.

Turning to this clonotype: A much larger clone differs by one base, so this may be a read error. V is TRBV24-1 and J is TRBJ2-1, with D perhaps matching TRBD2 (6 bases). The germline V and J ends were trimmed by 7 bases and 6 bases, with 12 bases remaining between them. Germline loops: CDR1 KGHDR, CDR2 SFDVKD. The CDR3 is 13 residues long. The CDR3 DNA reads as TGTGCCACCAGCCCGACTAGGCTCAATGAGCAGTTCTTC. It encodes CATSPTRLNEQFF.

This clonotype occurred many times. This CDR3 is CASSTGSGANVLTF. CDR3 coding DNA: TGTGCCAGCTCAACCGGCTCTGGGGCCAACGTCCTGACTTTC. V and J are TRBV18 and TRBJ2-6; no reliable D call. V shed 5 bases and J shed 0 bases, with 5 bases lying between them. This CDR3 contains 14 residues. CDR1 and CDR2 (germline): KGHSH, LQKENI.

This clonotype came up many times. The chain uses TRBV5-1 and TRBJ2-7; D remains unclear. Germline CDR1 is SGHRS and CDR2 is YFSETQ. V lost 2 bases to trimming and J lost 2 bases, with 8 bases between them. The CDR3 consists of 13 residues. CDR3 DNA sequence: TGCGCCAGCAGCTTCCAGACGACCTACGAGCAGTACTTC. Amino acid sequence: CASSFQTTYEQYF. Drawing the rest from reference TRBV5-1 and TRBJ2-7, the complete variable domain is KAGVTQTPRYLIKTRGQQVTLSCSPISGHRSVSWYQQTPGQGLQFLFEYFSETQRNKGNFPGRFSGRQFSNSRSEMNVSTLELGDSALYLCASSFQTTYEQYFGPGTRLTVT.

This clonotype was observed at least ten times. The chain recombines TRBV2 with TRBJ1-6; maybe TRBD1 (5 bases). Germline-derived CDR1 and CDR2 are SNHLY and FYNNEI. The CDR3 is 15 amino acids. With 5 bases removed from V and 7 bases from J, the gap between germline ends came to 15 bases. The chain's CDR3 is CASSLSQGGNSPLHF. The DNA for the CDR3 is TGTGCCAGCAGTCTAAGTCAGGGAGGGAATTCACCCCTCCACTTT.

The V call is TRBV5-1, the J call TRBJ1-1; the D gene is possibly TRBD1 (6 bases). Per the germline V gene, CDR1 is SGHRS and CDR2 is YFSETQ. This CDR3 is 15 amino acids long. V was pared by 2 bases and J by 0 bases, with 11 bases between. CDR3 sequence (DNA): TGCGCCAGCAGCTTAGGGACACTACTGAACACTGAAGCTTTCTTT. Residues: CASSLGTLLNTEAFF.

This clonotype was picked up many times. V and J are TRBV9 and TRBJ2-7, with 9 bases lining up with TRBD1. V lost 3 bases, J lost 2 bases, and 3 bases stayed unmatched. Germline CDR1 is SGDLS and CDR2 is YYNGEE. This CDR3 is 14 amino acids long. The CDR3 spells CASSARDRAYEQYF. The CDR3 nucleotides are TGTGCCAGCAGCGCCCGGGACAGGGCCTACGAGCAGTACTTC.

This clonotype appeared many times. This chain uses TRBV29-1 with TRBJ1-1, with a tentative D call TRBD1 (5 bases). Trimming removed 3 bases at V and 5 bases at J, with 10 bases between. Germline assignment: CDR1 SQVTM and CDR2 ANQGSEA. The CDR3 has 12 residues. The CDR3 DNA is TGCAGCGTTGACAGGGCGAGTACTGAAGCTTTCTTT. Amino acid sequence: CSVDRASTEAFF.

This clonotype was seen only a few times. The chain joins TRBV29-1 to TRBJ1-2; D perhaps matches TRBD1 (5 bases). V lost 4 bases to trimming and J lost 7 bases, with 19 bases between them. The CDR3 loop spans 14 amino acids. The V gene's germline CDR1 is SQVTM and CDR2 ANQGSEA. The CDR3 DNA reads TGCAGCGTTGGAGGGGTCCAGGGCTTGGGTGGCTACACCTTC. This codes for CSVGGVQGLGGYTF.

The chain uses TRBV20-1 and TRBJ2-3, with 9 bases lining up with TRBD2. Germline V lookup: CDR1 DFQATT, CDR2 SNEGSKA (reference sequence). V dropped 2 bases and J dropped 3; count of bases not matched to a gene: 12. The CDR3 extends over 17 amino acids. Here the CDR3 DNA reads TGCAGTGCTAGATCGTTGGCGGGAGGGCCTCAGACAGATACGCAGTATTTT. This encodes CSARSLAGGPQTDTQYF.

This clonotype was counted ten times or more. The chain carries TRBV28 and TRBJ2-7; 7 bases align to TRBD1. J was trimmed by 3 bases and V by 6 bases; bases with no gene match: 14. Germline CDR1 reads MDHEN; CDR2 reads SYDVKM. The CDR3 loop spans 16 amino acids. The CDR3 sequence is CASSLTNPGGFYEQYF. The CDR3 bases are TGTGCCAGCAGCCTCACGAACCCAGGGGGTTTCTACGAGCAGTACTTC.